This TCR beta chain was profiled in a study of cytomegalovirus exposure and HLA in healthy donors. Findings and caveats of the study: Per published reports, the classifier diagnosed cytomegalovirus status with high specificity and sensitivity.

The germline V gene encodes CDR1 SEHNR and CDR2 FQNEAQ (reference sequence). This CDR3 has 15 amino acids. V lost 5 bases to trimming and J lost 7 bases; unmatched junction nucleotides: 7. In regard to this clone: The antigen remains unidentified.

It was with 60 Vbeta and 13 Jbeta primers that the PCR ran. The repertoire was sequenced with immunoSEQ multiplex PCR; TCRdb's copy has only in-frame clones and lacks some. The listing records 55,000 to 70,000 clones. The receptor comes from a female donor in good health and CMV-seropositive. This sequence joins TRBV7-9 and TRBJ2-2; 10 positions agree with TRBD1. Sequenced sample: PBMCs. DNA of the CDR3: TGTGCCAGCAGCCCGGGACAGGGGTACGACGGGGAGCTGTTTTTT. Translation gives CASSPGQGYDGELFF.